The source of this TCR beta chain is a study of blood T cell repertoires in COVID-19. Study as a whole: Both acute and convalescent COVID-19 samples were obtained from the United States, Italy and Spain. Sample material is recorded as cDNA or gDNA derived from T cells, B-cell-depleted T cells, or PBMCs.

Recovery among Cohort 3 donors was established by two negative PCRs, clearance, or symptom resolution. Germline values: CDR1 MNHEY, CDR2 SMNVEV (reference sequence). The CDR3 sequence is 17 residues long. The V end was cut by 0 bases, the J end by 0 bases, with 14 bases between. Data came from immunoSEQ multiplex PCR; TCRdb stores just in-frame clones and leaves some out. The sample includes about 330,000 clones, roughly 90% of them seen just once. This chain joins TRBV27 and TRBJ1-1; D gene uncertain. The source material was PBMCs or T cells enriched from blood (not recorded which). The TCR originated in a woman in her twenties or thirties who had recovered from COVID-19. The CDR3 here is CASSLSSGSFMNTEAFF. CDR3 in DNA: TGTGCCAGCAGTTTATCTTCAGGTAGTTTCATGAACACTGAAGCTTTCTTT.